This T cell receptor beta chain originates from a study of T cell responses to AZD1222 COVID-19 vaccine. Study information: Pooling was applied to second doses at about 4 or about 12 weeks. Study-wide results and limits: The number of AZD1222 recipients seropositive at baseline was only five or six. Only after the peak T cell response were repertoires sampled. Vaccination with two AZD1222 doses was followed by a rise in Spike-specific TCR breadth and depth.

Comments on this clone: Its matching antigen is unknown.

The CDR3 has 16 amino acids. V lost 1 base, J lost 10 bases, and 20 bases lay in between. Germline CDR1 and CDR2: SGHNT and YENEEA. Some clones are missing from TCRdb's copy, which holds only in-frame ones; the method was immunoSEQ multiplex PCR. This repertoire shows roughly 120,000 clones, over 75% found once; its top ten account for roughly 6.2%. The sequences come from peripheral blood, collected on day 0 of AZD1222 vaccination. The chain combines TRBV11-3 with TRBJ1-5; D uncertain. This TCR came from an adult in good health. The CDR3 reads CASSLGDERARFPQHF. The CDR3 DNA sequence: TGTGCCAGCAGCTTAGGGGATGAGAGGGCGCGCTTCCCCCAGCATTTT.